The 3 T cell receptor beta chains below come from one sample, sequenced in a study of cytomegalovirus exposure and HLA in healthy donors. A multiplex PCR was run with 60 Vbeta primers and 13 Jbeta primers. Repertoires were generated with immunoSEQ multiplex PCR, while TCRdb's copy carries only in-frame clones and drops some. The sample consists of roughly 180,000 clones, approximately 77% of them appearing once. Sequencing input: PBMCs. Source of these receptors: a female donor in good health and CMV-seronegative.

This clone was recorded only once. This chain's CDR3 is CAVAGPYEQYF. CDR3 in DNA: TGTGCCGTAGCAGGGCCCTACGAGCAGTACTTC. This chain joins TRBV7-9 and TRBJ2-7; D possibly corresponds to TRBD1 (5 bases). Germline V CDR1 and CDR2: SEHNR, FQNEAQ (reference sequence). The CDR3 consists of 11 residues. V was shortened by 11 bases and J by 2 bases, with 10 bases between the two germline ends.

This clone was observed a few times. V is TRBV6-5 and J is TRBJ2-1; 7 bases are a match to TRBD2. The J segment lost 5 bases and the V segment lost 0 bases, leaving 1 base of the junction unmatched. The CDR3 loop spans 14 amino acids. Germline V gives CDR1 MNHEY, CDR2 SVGAGI. The CDR3 sequence: CASSYSSGNNEQFF. CDR3 bases: TGTGCCAGCAGTTACTCGAGCGGGAACAATGAGCAGTTCTTC.

V usage is TRBV6-1 and J usage is TRBJ1-6; TRBD1 agrees at 8 bases. Germline V gives CDR1 MNHNS, CDR2 SASEGT. The CDR3 runs to 14 residues. V lost 6 bases and J lost 7; bases outside the gene matches: 5. The DNA of the CDR3 is TGTGCCAGCAGCAAGGACAGGGTGAATTCACCCCTCCACTTT. Translated: CASSKDRVNSPLHF.